This T cell receptor beta chain was sequenced in a study of CXCR3-negative and CXCR3-positive naive CD8 T cells (dated by TCRdb to between 2017 and 2020). Turning to the overall study: Approximately 140 million TRB reads were obtained in total, roughly 1.5 +/- 0.3 million reads per library. The diversity and physicochemical repertoire analyses included more than ten donors pooled from two independent experiments. For the TRBV-TRBJ cluster analysis, the naive subsets came from about five donors, while the memory cells came from 3 donors.

The research as a whole found: Because CXCR3 expression was partially decreased after cryopreservation, freshly isolated PBMCs were used for most assays. Compared with CXCR3-negative naive cells, CXCR3-positive naive cells had TRB CDR3s with higher hydrophobicity (lower Kidera factor 4), lower energy, and higher strength and volume indices. Comparably high repertoire diversity was found in both naive subsets, whereas much lower repertoire diversity was found in memory CD8+ T cells. Surface CD5, linked to self-reactivity in mice, was comparable between naive subsets; TCR interaction strength was therefore also inferred from TRB CDR3 physicochemical properties. Naive CXCR3-negative and CXCR3-positive cells from the same donor showed similar TRBV-TRBJ usage, whereas memory cells showed distinct patterns.

Each CD8+ T cell subset was flow-sorted in triplicate, with under 350,000 cells per subset placed directly into RLT lysis buffer. To keep memory contaminants out, a stringent definition of naive CD8+ T cells was applied: CD45RO-CCR7+CD27+CD95-. Using standard density gradient centrifugation, peripheral blood mononuclear cells were isolated from buffy coats. Naive CXCR3-negative and CXCR3-positive CD8+ T cells were flow-sorted on a FACSAria III. An RNeasy Mini Kit was used to extract total RNA from the sorted cells. Details on this clonotype: Its recognized antigen is unknown.

Counted from cysteine to phenylalanine, this CDR3 has 16 amino acids. No DNA sequence is on record. The germline V gene (reference sequence) supplies CDR1 MNHEY and CDR2 SMNVEV. TCRdb shows the sequencer as NextSeq 550. The Human TCR Profiling Kit (MiLaboratory) was used to prepare UMI-labeled 5' RACE TRB cDNA libraries. cDNA synthesis used the entire amount of extracted RNA, and PCR amplification then used the entire amount of cDNA produced. The libraries were made side by side, with each library going through the same number of PCR cycles. The source study handled its data this way. With a minimum of two reads required per UMI, MIGEC and MiXCR pulled out about 50,000 +/- 10,000 unique UMI-labeled TRB cDNA molecules from each library. On average, around 40,000 +/- 10,000 functional in-frame TRB CDR3 nucleotide clonotypes lacking stop codons were found per library. After downsampling to 5000 UMI-labeled TRB molecules per sample, diversity metrics such as normalized Shannon-Wiener and Chao1 were calculated in VDJtools. VDJtools computed clonotype-size-weighted physicochemical properties of the central five CDR3 residues: interaction energy, strength, volume and Kidera factor 4. TCRdb reprocessed the sequencing reads and holds a single record per CDR3 protein sequence, with no DNA. These V and J calls rely on TCRdb rather than the paper's analysis. This sample's listing comprises some 130,000 distinct CDR3 sequences. The ten largest make up around 0.5% of the sample.

The sequencing sample was made of naive CXCR3- CD8+ T cells from blood. Reading the label with the study, this specimen's cell subset or site is: CD45RO-CCR7+CD27+CD95- naive CD8+ T cells lacking CXCR3 (TNR3-). The chain is encoded by TRBV27 joined to TRBJ2-3; the TCRdb call, TRBD2, lacks DNA for checking. This receptor was identified in a human donor in good health. Some clones in this sample may be carry-over from other donors' samples. The CDR3 corresponds to CASSLSGGEVQNTQYF.